These T cell receptor beta chains were read from a single sample in a study of shared clonotypes between healthy human individuals. TCRdb's table, derived via immunoSEQ multiplex PCR, lists solely in-frame clones and lacks some. The sample yields 800,000 or so clones, about 97% seen once. The material sequenced was naive CD8+ T cells sorted from blood. Receptors originate from a man aged 25 to 40 in good health. Both conserved end residues are part of each CDR3. A D gene is named only where the DNA matches it firmly. Clone size is given for some rows only: seen once, a few or many times, or a class if the clone is expanded.

>TRBD2|TRBV27|TRBJ2-1|.
TGTGCCAGCAGTTTATGGGGACTAGCGGGGGATTTTAATGAGCAGTTCTTC
CASSLWGLAGDFNEQFF
>.|TRBV25-1|TRBJ2-1|.
TGTGCCAGCAGTGATTCAGCGTTCTACAATGAGCAGTTCTTC
CASSDSAFYNEQFF
>TRBD1|TRBV4-1|TRBJ1-1|.
TGCGCCAGCAGCCATTCGACAGGGGGTACTGAAGCTTTCTTT
CASSHSTGGTEAFF
>.|TRBV7-9|TRBJ2-7|few
TGTGCCAGCAGCCCCTCCTACGAGCAGTACTTC
CASSPSYEQYF
>TRBD1|TRBV18|TRBJ2-7|.
TGTGCCAGCTCAGATGGACAGGGCTACGAGCAGTACTTC
CASSDGQGYEQYF
>TRBD1|TRBV29-1|TRBJ2-2|once
TGCAGCGTTATATTACCGGGACAGGGCCCAGTCGGGGAGCTGTTTTTT
CSVILPGQGPVGELFF
>.|TRBV4-1|TRBJ2-7|.
TGCGCCAGCAGCCAAGATCCTCGCTACGAGCAGTACTTC
CASSQDPRYEQYF
>.|TRBV19|TRBJ2-1|once
TGTGCCAGTAGTATAGATCGTGAAGGATACAATGAGCAGTTCTTC
CASSIDREGYNEQFF
>.|TRBV5-4|TRBJ2-7|.
TGTGCCAGCAGCTTGTTGGGACTCCGCTACGAGCAGTACTTC
CASSLLGLRYEQYF
>.|TRBV7-9|TRBJ1-3|.
TGTGCCAGCAGCTTAGGGGGCGCCGCCAGGACGGGAAACACCATATATTTT
CASSLGGAARTGNTIYF
>.|TRBV7-6|TRBJ2-7|.
TGTGCCAGCAGCTTAGCTGGCCCTGGCTACGAGCAGTACTTC
CASSLAGPGYEQYF
>.|TRBV4-3|TRBJ2-7|.
TGCGCCAGCAGCCAAGATGTAAGGGCGGGTGGATACGAGCAGTACTTC
CASSQDVRAGGYEQYF
>TRBD1|TRBV30|TRBJ2-7|once
TGTGCCTGGAGTCCCGGGACAGGGGACTACGAGCAGTACTTC
CAWSPGTGDYEQYF
>TRBD1|TRBV14|TRBJ2-5|.
TGTGCCAGCAGCCAACCGGGACAGGGTCGAAAAGAGACCCAGTACTTC
CASSQPGQGRKETQYF
>.|TRBV6-5|TRBJ2-7|.
TGTGCCAGCAGTTACTCGAAGAGCTCCTACGAGCAGTACTTC
CASSYSKSSYEQYF